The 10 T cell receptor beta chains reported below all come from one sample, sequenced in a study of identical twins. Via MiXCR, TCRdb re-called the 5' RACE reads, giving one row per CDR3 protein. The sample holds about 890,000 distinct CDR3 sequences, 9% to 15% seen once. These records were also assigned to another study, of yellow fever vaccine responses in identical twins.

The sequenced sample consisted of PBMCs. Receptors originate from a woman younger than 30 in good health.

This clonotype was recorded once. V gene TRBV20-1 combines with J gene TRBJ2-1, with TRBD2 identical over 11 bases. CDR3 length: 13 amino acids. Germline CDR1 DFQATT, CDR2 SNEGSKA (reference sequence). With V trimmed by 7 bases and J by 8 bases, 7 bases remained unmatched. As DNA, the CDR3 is TGCAGTGTCTCGGGACTAGCGGTCCATGAGCAGTTCTTC. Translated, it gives CSVSGLAVHEQFF.

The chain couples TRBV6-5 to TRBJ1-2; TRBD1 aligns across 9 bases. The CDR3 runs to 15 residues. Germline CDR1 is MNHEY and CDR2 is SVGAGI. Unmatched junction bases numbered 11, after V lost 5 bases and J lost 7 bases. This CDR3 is CASSTGTGRFSGYTF. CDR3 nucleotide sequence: TGTGCCAGCAGTACTGGGACAGGGAGGTTTTCTGGCTACACCTTC.

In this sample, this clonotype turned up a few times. The chain's CDR3 is CASSLKASGELFF. For the CDR3, the DNA is TGTGCCAGCAGCTTAAAGGCTAGCGGGGAGCTGTTTTTT. The V gene is TRBV7-9, the J gene TRBJ2-2; D call uncertain. This CDR3 contains 13 residues. The V gene's germline CDR1 is SEHNR and CDR2 FQNEAQ (reference sequence). With 2 bases removed from V and 7 bases from J, the gap between germline ends came to 8 bases.

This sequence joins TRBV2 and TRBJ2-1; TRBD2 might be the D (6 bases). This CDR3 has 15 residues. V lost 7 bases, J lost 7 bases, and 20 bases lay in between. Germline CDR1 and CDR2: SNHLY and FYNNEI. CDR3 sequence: CASILGGVFGNEQFF. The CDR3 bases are TGTGCCAGCATCCTCGGGGGTGTCTTCGGGAATGAGCAGTTCTTC.

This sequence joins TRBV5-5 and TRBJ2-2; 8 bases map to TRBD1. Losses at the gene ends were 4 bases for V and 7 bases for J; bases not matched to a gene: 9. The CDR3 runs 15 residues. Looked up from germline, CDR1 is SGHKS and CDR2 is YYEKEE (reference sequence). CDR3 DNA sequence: TGTGCCAGCAGCCTCAGACAGGGGCGGGGCGGGGAGCTGTTTTTT. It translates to CASSLRQGRGGELFF.

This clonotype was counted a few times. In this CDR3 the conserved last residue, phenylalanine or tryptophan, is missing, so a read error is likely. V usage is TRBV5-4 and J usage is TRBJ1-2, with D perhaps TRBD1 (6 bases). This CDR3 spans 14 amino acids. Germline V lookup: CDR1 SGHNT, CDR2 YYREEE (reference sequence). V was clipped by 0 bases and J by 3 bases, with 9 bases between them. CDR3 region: CASSLGGPDYGYTS. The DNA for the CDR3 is TGTGCCAGCAGCTTGGGGGGGCCCGACTATGGCTACACCTCC.

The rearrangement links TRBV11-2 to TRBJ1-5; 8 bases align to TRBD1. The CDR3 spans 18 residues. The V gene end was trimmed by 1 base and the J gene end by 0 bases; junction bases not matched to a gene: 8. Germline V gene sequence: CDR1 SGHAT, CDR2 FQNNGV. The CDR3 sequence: CASSLGRLTGVSNQPQHF. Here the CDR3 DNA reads TGTGCCAGCAGCTTAGGGAGGTTGACAGGGGTTAGCAATCAGCCCCAGCATTTT.

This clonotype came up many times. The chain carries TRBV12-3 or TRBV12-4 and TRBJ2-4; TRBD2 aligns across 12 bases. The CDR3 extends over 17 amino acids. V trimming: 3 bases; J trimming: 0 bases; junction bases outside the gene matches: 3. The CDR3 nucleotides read TGTGCCAGCAGTTTCCTAGCGGGAGGGCCAGCCAAAAACATTCAGTACTTC. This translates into CASSFLAGGPAKNIQYF.

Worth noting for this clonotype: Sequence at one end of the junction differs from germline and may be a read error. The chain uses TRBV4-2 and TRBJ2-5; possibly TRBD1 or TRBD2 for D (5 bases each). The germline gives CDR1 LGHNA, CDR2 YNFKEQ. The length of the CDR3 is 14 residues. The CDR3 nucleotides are TGTGCCAGCAGTCAAGATGAGGGACCCTGGACCCAGTACTTC. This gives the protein CASSQDEGPWTQYF.

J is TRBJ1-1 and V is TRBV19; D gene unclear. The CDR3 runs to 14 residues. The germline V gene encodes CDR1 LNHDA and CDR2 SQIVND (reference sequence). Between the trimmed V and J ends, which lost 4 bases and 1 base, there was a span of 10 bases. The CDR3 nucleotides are TGTGCCAGTAGTACGGACGGCACGAACACTGAAGCTTTCTTT. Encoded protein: CASSTDGTNTEAFF.